This T cell receptor beta chain was recorded in a study of siplizumab effects on memory and regulatory T cells. The study's findings and limits: Naive versus memory phenotype went unassigned for roughly 80-96% of proliferating CD4+ or CD8+ clones. In unstimulated cells, naive T cells appeared more diverse than memory T cells and seemed major alloresponse contributors. With siplizumab, cumulative frequency of CD4+ memory-derived alloreactive sequences dropped significantly.

Here immunoSEQ multiplex PCR was the method, and the copy in TCRdb shows in-frame clones only, minus some. In the table there are around 100,000 clones, 90% to 95% of which are singletons. This clone has just a few counts. Its antigen is unidentified. The V and J ends lost 6 bases and 6 bases, in that order; junction bases with no gene match: 8. Germline V lookup: CDR1 MNHEY, CDR2 SVGAGI. This CDR3 is built from 14 residues. This chain uses TRBV6-5 with TRBJ1-5, with 7 bases aligning to TRBD1. Sequences were obtained from Tregs sorted from blood. This clonotype originated in a human donor in good health. CDR3 in DNA: TGTGCCAGCAGCCCCACAGGGGTAGGTCAGCCCCAGCATTTT. Translated, it gives CASSPTGVGQPQHF.